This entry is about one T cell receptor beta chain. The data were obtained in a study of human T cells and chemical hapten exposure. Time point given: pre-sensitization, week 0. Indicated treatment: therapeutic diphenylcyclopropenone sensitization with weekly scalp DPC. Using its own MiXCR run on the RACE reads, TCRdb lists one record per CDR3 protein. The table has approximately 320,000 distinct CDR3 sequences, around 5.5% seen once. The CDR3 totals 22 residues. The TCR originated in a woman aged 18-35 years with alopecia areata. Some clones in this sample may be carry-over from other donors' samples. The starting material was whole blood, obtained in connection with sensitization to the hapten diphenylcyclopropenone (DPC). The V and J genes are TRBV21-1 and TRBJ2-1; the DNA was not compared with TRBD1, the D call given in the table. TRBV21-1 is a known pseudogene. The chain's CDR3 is CASSKGARQEGVGDHSYNEQFF. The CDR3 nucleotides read TGTGCCAGCAGCAAAGGAGCGAGGCAGGAAGGAGTTGGGGACCACTCCTACAATGAGCAGTTCTTC.